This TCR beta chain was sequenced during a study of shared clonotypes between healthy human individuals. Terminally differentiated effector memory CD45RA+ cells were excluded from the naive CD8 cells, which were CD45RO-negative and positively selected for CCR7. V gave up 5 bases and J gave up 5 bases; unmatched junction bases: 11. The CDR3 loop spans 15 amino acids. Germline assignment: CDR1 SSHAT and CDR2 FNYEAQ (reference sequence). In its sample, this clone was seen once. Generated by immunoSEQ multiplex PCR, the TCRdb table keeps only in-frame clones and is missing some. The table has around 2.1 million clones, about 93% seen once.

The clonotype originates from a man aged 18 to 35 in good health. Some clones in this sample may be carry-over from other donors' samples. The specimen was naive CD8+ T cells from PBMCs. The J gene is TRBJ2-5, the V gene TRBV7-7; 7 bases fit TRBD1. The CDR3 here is CASSGTAAYGETQYF. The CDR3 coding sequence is TGTGCCAGCAGCGGGACAGCGGCCTACGGGGAGACCCAGTACTTC.